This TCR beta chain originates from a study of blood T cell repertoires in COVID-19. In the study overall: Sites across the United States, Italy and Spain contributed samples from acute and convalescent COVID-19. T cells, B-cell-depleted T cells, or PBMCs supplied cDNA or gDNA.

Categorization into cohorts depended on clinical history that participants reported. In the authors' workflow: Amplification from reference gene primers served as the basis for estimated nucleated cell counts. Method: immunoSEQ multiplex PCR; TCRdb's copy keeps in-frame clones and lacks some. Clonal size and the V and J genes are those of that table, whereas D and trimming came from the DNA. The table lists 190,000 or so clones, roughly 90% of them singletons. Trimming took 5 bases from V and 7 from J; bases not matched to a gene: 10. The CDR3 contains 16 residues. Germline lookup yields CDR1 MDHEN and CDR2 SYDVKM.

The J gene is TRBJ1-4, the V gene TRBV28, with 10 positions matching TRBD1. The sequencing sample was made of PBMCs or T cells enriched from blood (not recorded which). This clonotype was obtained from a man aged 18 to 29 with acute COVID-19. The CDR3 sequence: CASSTPPGQGGEKLFF. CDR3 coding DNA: TGTGCCAGCAGTACTCCGCCCGGACAGGGGGGTGAAAAACTGTTTTTT.